The present T cell receptor beta chain was sequenced within a study of cytomegalovirus exposure and HLA in healthy donors. Regarding the study as a whole: There were several of the most significant clusters that appeared linked to common viral pathogens in a later analysis. A later analysis reportedly found fewer N-insertions in an Asian-associated ancestry cluster than the roughly 730-donor mean. Later, TCR association rates were found to vary by HLA locus, highest for DRB1 and lowest for HLA-C.

Germline-derived CDR1 and CDR2 are SGHTA and FQGNSA. V lost 8 bases to trimming and J lost 1 base; unmatched junction nucleotides: 3. This CDR3 has 16 residues. About this clone itself: Its antigen is undetermined. Additional DNA sequences in this sample encode the identical CDR3.

A multiplex PCR was run with 60 Vbeta primers and 13 Jbeta primers. Produced via immunoSEQ multiplex PCR; TCRdb's table is partial and in-frame only. In the table there are 150,000 to 200,000 clones, 81% of which are singletons. Nominal health characterized the donors when sampled, though unrecorded immune exposures were likely. This TCR came from a man in his fifties or sixties in good health and CMV-seropositive. What was sequenced was PBMCs. V usage is TRBV7-2 and J usage is TRBJ2-6, with 12 bases matching TRBD2. The CDR3 nucleotides read TGTGCCAGCTCACTAGCGGGGGGATCTGGGGCCAACGTCCTGACTTTC. This gives the protein CASSLAGGSGANVLTF. The variable domain in full, with the rest retrieved from reference TRBV7-2 and TRBJ2-6, is GAGVSQSPSNKVTEKGKDVELRCDPISGHTALYWYRQSLGQGLEFLIYFQGNSAPDKSGLPSDRFSAERTGGSVSTLTIQRTQQEDSAVYLCASSLAGGSGANVLTFGAGSRLTVL.